A selection of T cell receptor beta chains follows, all from one sample in a study of T cells in Graves' hyperthyroidism and ophthalmopathy. TCRdb reprocessed the multiplex PCR reads via MiXCR and lists one record per CDR3 protein. The repertoire holds hundreds of thousands of distinct CDR3 sequences, with about two fifths as singletons. Sequencing input: blood. The source of these receptors is a man younger than 35 with Graves' hyperthyroidism. The CDR3 runs from the conserved cysteine through the conserved F or W. The D gene is left open where the match is weak. Not all rows give a size; the values are once, few, many and, for expanded clones, a class.

d_call: TRBD2
clone_size: few
v_call: TRBV5-1
j_call: TRBJ2-5
cdr3_nt: TGCGCCAGCAGACAGACTAGCGGGCAAGAGACCCAGTACTTC
cdr3_aa: CASRQTSGQETQYF

d_call: -
clone_size: many
v_call: TRBV10-3
j_call: TRBJ2-2
cdr3_nt: TGTGCCATCAAGGAACACGGGGAGCTGTTTTTT
cdr3_aa: CAIKEHGELFF

d_call: -
clone_size: once
v_call: TRBV19
j_call: TRBJ1-5
cdr3_nt: TGTGCCAGTAGTAAAAGAACCGATCAGCCCCAGCATTTT
cdr3_aa: CASSKRTDQPQHF

d_call: TRBD1
clone_size: -
v_call: TRBV5-1
j_call: TRBJ2-7
cdr3_nt: TGCGCCAGCAGCTGGACAGGGGGCTGGTACGAGCAGTACTTC
cdr3_aa: CASSWTGGWYEQYF

d_call: -
clone_size: -
v_call: TRBV4-3
j_call: TRBJ2-7
cdr3_nt: TGCGCCAGCAGCCAAGTGGGGAATTCCCTCTACGAGCAGTACTTC
cdr3_aa: CASSQVGNSLYEQYF

d_call: -
clone_size: -
v_call: TRBV14
j_call: TRBJ2-5
cdr3_nt: TGTGCCAGCAGCCAAGGTCCCGCGGGACGGGTAGAGACCCAGTACTTC
cdr3_aa: CASSQGPAGRVETQYF

d_call: -
clone_size: many
v_call: TRBV15
j_call: TRBJ1-5
cdr3_nt: TGTGCCACCCGGTCGGCCGGTAATCAGCCCCAGCATTTT
cdr3_aa: CATRSAGNQPQHF

d_call: -
clone_size: -
v_call: TRBV25-1
j_call: TRBJ2-7
cdr3_nt: TGTGCCAGCAGTTCGGGGCGTGGAGGCGACGAGCAGTACTTC
cdr3_aa: CASSSGRGGDEQYF

d_call: -
clone_size: many
v_call: TRBV6-1
j_call: TRBJ2-2
cdr3_nt: TGTGCCAGCAGTGAGGGGGTAGCAGACACCGGGGAGCTGTTTTTT
cdr3_aa: CASSEGVADTGELFF

d_call: -
clone_size: -
v_call: TRBV2
j_call: TRBJ1-2
cdr3_nt: TGTGCCAGCACCCGGTCTACAGGCCAGTACGGCTACACCTTC
cdr3_aa: CASTRSTGQYGYTF

d_call: TRBD2
clone_size: many
v_call: TRBV15
j_call: TRBJ2-2
cdr3_nt: TGTGCCACCAGCATGGGACTAGCGAACGCCGGGGAGCTGTTTTTT
cdr3_aa: CATSMGLANAGELFF

d_call: TRBD1
clone_size: few
v_call: TRBV5-1
j_call: TRBJ2-7
cdr3_nt: TGCGCCAGTGGGACCGGGACAGGGCGCTACGAGCAGTACTTC
cdr3_aa: CASGTGTGRYEQYF

d_call: TRBD2
clone_size: -
v_call: TRBV15
j_call: TRBJ2-5
cdr3_nt: TGTGCCACCAGCAGTGCCGGGGGGGCCACAGAGACCCAGTACTTC
cdr3_aa: CATSSAGGATETQYF

d_call: TRBD1
clone_size: -
v_call: TRBV5-4
j_call: TRBJ1-1
cdr3_nt: TGTGCCAGCAGCCACCAGGGGGCGCCGGCTTTCTTT
cdr3_aa: CASSHQGAPAFF

d_call: -
clone_size: -
v_call: TRBV7-9
j_call: TRBJ1-4
cdr3_nt: TGCGCCAGCAGCCAGAGCCTGACAGGACAGTCTAATGAAAAACTGTTTTTT
cdr3_aa: CASSQSLTGQSNEKLFF

d_call: -
clone_size: many
v_call: TRBV19
j_call: TRBJ1-1
cdr3_nt: TGTGCCAGTACCACAAGGGTCATGAACACTGAAGCTTTCTTT
cdr3_aa: CASTTRVMNTEAFF

d_call: -
clone_size: few
v_call: TRBV6-5
j_call: TRBJ1-1
cdr3_nt: TGTGCCAGCAGTTACGATGGGGGGGCTTTCTTT
cdr3_aa: CASSYDGGAFF

d_call: TRBD2
clone_size: few
v_call: TRBV19
j_call: TRBJ2-7
cdr3_nt: TGTGCCAGTACCTCAGGACTAGCGGGGGCCCACGAGCAGTACTTC
cdr3_aa: CASTSGLAGAHEQYF

d_call: -
clone_size: -
v_call: TRBV20-1
j_call: TRBJ2-7
cdr3_nt: TGCAGTGCTAGAGCCATGGAGGGAATCTCCTACGAGCAGTACTTC
cdr3_aa: CSARAMEGISYEQYF

d_call: -
clone_size: -
v_call: TRBV12-5
j_call: TRBJ1-6
cdr3_nt: TGTGCTAGTGGGCCCGGGACTCAGAATTCACCCCTCCACTTT
cdr3_aa: CASGPGTQNSPLHF

d_call: TRBD2
clone_size: few
v_call: TRBV7-2
j_call: TRBJ2-2
cdr3_nt: TGTGCCAGCCACCGCGGCGGGAGTGGGGCCGGGGAGCTGTTTTTT
cdr3_aa: CASHRGGSGAGELFF

d_call: -
clone_size: -
v_call: TRBV14
j_call: TRBJ2-7
cdr3_nt: TGTGCCAGCAGCCAAGATTTCGGGCAGACCTACGAGCAGTACTTC
cdr3_aa: CASSQDFGQTYEQYF

d_call: -
clone_size: -
v_call: TRBV29-1
j_call: TRBJ1-5
cdr3_nt: TGCAGCGTTTCCCAGCGGGGGGGCGGCGAGACCCAGCATTTT
cdr3_aa: CSVSQRGGGETQHF

d_call: -
clone_size: -
v_call: TRBV2
j_call: TRBJ2-5
cdr3_nt: TGTGCCAGCAGTTCGACTGGCCTAGAGACCCAGTACTTC
cdr3_aa: CASSSTGLETQYF

d_call: TRBD2
clone_size: -
v_call: TRBV24-1
j_call: TRBJ2-5
cdr3_nt: TGTGCCAGCAGTTACTCGTTCGGGAGGGTCCAAGAGACCCAGTACTTC
cdr3_aa: CASSYSFGRVQETQYF

d_call: -
clone_size: -
v_call: TRBV7-6
j_call: TRBJ2-2
cdr3_nt: TGTGCCAGCAGCTTAGGGGGAGGTCCGGACACCGGGGAGCTGTTTTTT
cdr3_aa: CASSLGGGPDTGELFF

d_call: -
clone_size: few
v_call: TRBV5-6
j_call: TRBJ2-7
cdr3_nt: TGTGCCAGCACCTCCTGGGCAGGATCGACCTACGAGCAGTACTTC
cdr3_aa: CASTSWAGSTYEQYF

d_call: -
clone_size: -
v_call: TRBV7-2
j_call: TRBJ1-1
cdr3_nt: TGTGCCAGCAGTGGGGTGTTGGGCACTGAAGCTTTCTTT
cdr3_aa: CASSGVLGTEAFF

d_call: -
clone_size: -
v_call: TRBV28
j_call: TRBJ2-7
cdr3_nt: TGTGCCAGCAGTTTATGGCAGGACAGTCGCTACGAGCAGTACTTC
cdr3_aa: CASSLWQDSRYEQYF

d_call: -
clone_size: many
v_call: TRBV20-1
j_call: TRBJ2-7
cdr3_nt: TGCAGTGCTAGAGTGGGAGTTACGTCCTACGAGCAGTACTTC
cdr3_aa: CSARVGVTSYEQYF

d_call: -
clone_size: -
v_call: TRBV5-1
j_call: TRBJ2-2
cdr3_nt: TGCGCCAGCAGCTCCCGCTTGAACACCGGGGAGCTGTTTTTT
cdr3_aa: CASSSRLNTGELFF

d_call: -
clone_size: many
v_call: TRBV20-1
j_call: TRBJ1-5
cdr3_nt: TGCAGTGCTAGCCCGGCGGATAGCAATCAGCCCCAGCATTTT
cdr3_aa: CSASPADSNQPQHF

d_call: TRBD2
clone_size: many
v_call: TRBV20-1
j_call: TRBJ2-7
cdr3_nt: TGCATCCCTAGCGGGCCTACCGAGCAGTACTTC
cdr3_aa: CIPSGPTEQYF

d_call: -
clone_size: few
v_call: TRBV7-9
j_call: TRBJ2-7
cdr3_nt: TGTGCCAGCAGCGCGCCACGTGGCGGGGCCCCATCCTACGAGCAGTACTTC
cdr3_aa: CASSAPRGGAPSYEQYF

d_call: TRBD1
clone_size: few
v_call: TRBV2
j_call: TRBJ2-7
cdr3_nt: TGTGCCAGCGATGGACAGGGGGAAGTATCCTACGAGCAGTACTTC
cdr3_aa: CASDGQGEVSYEQYF

d_call: -
clone_size: few
v_call: TRBV11-2
j_call: TRBJ2-5
cdr3_nt: TGTGCCAGCAGCCAGCTCCCCGGGGTCCAGTACTTC
cdr3_aa: CASSQLPGVQYF

d_call: -
clone_size: -
v_call: TRBV7-8
j_call: TRBJ2-7
cdr3_nt: TGTGCCAGCGGCGAGCTGTACTTC
cdr3_aa: CASGELYF

d_call: -
clone_size: -
v_call: TRBV7-9
j_call: TRBJ2-6
cdr3_nt: TGTGCCAGCAGCTTAGACACGACGGCGGCCAACGTCCTGACTTTC
cdr3_aa: CASSLDTTAANVLTF

d_call: TRBD1
clone_size: many
v_call: TRBV2
j_call: TRBJ1-2
cdr3_nt: TGTGCCAGAGGGACAGGGGAAACTTCGGGTGGCTACACCTTC
cdr3_aa: CARGTGETSGGYTF

d_call: -
clone_size: -
v_call: TRBV7-9
j_call: TRBJ1-4
cdr3_nt: TGTGCCAGCAGCCCAGGAGAGGTTTCGGGCGAAAAACTGGTTTTT
cdr3_aa: CASSPGEVSGEKLVF

d_call: -
clone_size: many
v_call: TRBV7-9
j_call: TRBJ1-6
cdr3_nt: TGTGCCAGCAGCCGAGACAGTAGAAATTCACCCCTCCACTTT
cdr3_aa: CASSRDSRNSPLHF

d_call: TRBD1
clone_size: few
v_call: TRBV6-4
j_call: TRBJ1-5
cdr3_nt: TGTGCCAGCAGTGACCGGGACAGGGGTAGGGATCAGCCCCAGCATTTT
cdr3_aa: CASSDRDRGRDQPQHF

d_call: TRBD2
clone_size: few
v_call: TRBV10-3
j_call: TRBJ2-2
cdr3_nt: TGTGCCATCAGCCCGGGACTAGCGGGCGGGACCGGGGAGCTGTTTTTT
cdr3_aa: CAISPGLAGGTGELFF

d_call: -
clone_size: few
v_call: TRBV29-1
j_call: TRBJ2-6
cdr3_nt: TGCAGCGTTGAAGATCGCCTGGGGAAAACTGGGGCCAACGTCCTGACTTTC
cdr3_aa: CSVEDRLGKTGANVLTF

d_call: TRBD2
clone_size: -
v_call: TRBV19
j_call: TRBJ2-2
cdr3_nt: TGTGCCAGTAAACCGGGGGGGCCCGGGGAGCTGTTTTTT
cdr3_aa: CASKPGGPGELFF